In this sample, the clone carrying this T cell receptor beta chain turned up a few times. No antigen is known for it. These data are taken from a study of identical twins. Each cDNA held unique molecular identifiers, and template switching gave it a universal primer site. Each CDR3 protein is one row after TCRdb ran MiXCR on the 5' RACE reads. In the table there are around 240,000 distinct CDR3 sequences, approximately 10% of which are singletons. Study-wide points: These conclusions were based on statistical analysis (cross-sectional, not following the same donors). Researchers reported weaker excess twin sharing in beta out-of-frame sequences.

The germline V gene has CDR1 SGHTA and CDR2 FQGNSA. V trimming: 4 bases; J trimming: 5 bases; junction bases outside the gene matches: 5. CDR3 length equals 14 residues. The receptor was derived from a man aged 45 to 65 in good health. The chain is built from TRBV7-2 and TRBJ2-5, with 9 bases aligning to TRBD1. The sequenced sample was memory T cells sorted from blood. The CDR3 bases are TGTGCCAGCAGCTATGGGACAGGGTGGGAGACCCAGTACTTC. It translates to CASSYGTGWETQYF.